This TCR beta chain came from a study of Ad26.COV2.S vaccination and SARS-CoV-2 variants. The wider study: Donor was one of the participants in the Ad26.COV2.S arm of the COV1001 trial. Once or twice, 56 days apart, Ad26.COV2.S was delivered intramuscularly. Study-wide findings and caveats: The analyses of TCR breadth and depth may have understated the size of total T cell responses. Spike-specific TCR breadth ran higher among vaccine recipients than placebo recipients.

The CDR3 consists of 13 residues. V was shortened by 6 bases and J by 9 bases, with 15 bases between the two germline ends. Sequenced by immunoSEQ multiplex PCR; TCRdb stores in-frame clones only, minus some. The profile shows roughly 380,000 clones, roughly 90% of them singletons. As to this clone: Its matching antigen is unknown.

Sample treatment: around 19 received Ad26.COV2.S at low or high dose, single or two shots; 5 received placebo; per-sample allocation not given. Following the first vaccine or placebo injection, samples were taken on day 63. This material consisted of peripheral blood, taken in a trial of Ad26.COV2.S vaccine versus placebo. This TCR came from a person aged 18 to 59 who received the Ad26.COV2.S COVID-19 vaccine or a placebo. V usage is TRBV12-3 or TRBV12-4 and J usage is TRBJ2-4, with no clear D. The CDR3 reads CASRGLSLGIQYF. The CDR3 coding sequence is TGTGCCAGCAGGGGATTAAGTCTCGGCATTCAGTACTTC.